The clone carrying this TCR beta chain was observed many times. Germline CDR1 is KGHDR and CDR2 is SFDVKD. V was shortened by 10 bases and J by 3 bases, with 9 bases between the two germline ends. There are 11 residues in the CDR3. The data were taken from a study of Graves' ophthalmopathy and Graves' hyperthyroidism. The authors amplified TCR beta CDR3 regions, and they did so from RNA transcripts for repertoire sequencing. The first round was an RT-PCR with HTBI primers, and the second round was a multiplex PCR. TCRdb re-called the multiplex PCR reads with MiXCR, one entry per CDR3 protein. The sample lists about 370,000 distinct CDR3 sequences, 15% to 20% occurring once.

The receptor was derived from a woman between 18 and 29 years old with Graves' ophthalmopathy. The sample consisted of peripheral blood. The chain joins TRBV24-1 to TRBJ2-7; D possibly corresponds to TRBD1 (6 bases). The CDR3 sequence: CATKQGYEQYF. CDR3 DNA sequence: TGTGCCACGAAACAGGGCTACGAGCAGTACTTC.